These 30 T cell receptor beta chains came from one sample sequenced in a study of OX40 agonist ivuxolimab in advanced cancers. TCRdb keeps only in-frame clones here, not all; method: immunoSEQ multiplex PCR. The table lists nearly 90,000 clones, about 83% of them singletons. The specimen was CD4+ or CD8+ T cells sorted from blood, collected in a trial of the OX40 agonist ivuxolimab. The source of these receptors is an adult with an advanced solid tumor such as melanoma, head and neck, liver or kidney cancer.

This rearrangement joins TRBV6-5 to TRBJ1-2; 7 bases fit TRBD1. CDR1 and CDR2 from the germline V gene are MNHEY and SVGAGI. J was trimmed by 4 bases and V by 5 bases; bases with no gene match: 10. The CDR3 is made up of 15 amino acids. The CDR3 DNA reads TGTGCCAGCAGTCCTTTTTCTTGGACAGGCTATGGCTACACCTTC. Translated: CASSPFSWTGYGYTF.

V usage is TRBV19 and J usage is TRBJ2-1, with D hard to call. Trimming removed 3 bases from V and 0 bases from J, with 15 bases in between. Germline lookup yields CDR1 LNHDA and CDR2 SQIVND (reference sequence). This CDR3 is 17 amino acids long. For the CDR3, the DNA is TGTGCCAGTAGTATCCTCCCAGGCGGAACCTCCTACAATGAGCAGTTCTTC. Amino acids: CASSILPGGTSYNEQFF.

This clone was detected a few times. The chain has TRBV27 and TRBJ2-1; D is ambiguous. This CDR3 is built from 16 residues. From germline, CDR1 is MNHEY and CDR2 SMNVEV (reference sequence). V gave up 2 bases and J gave up 0 bases, with 11 bases separating them. In DNA, the CDR3 is TGTGCCAGCAGTTTAACCGCTAGAATCTCCTACAATGAGCAGTTCTTC. Translated: CASSLTARISYNEQFF.

The chain uses TRBV5-4 and TRBJ2-7; 7 bases are a match to TRBD1. This CDR3 has 14 amino acids. Trimming at V came to 2 bases and at J to 2 bases, leaving 4 bases not matched to a gene. Per the germline V gene, CDR1 is SGHNT and CDR2 is YYREEE (reference sequence). Written as DNA, the CDR3 is TGTGCCAGCAGCTTCCGGGACAGACCCTACGAGCAGTACTTC. Its translation: CASSFRDRPYEQYF.

This clone appeared a single time. V and J are TRBV6-1 and TRBJ1-2; D ambiguous. This CDR3 has 16 amino acids. The germline V gene encodes CDR1 MNHNS and CDR2 SASEGT. V gave up 3 bases and J gave up 0 bases, with 14 bases separating them. In DNA form, the CDR3 reads TGTGCCAGCAGTGAGGTTATTCGGTTGGCTAACTATGGCTACACCTTC. It is translated as CASSEVIRLANYGYTF.

Worth noting for this clone: An end of the junction does not agree with germline; a read error may underlie this. Distinct nucleotide sequences in the sample also encode this CDR3. V and J are TRBV11-2 and TRBJ2-3; D ambiguous. Germline assignment: CDR1 SGHAT and CDR2 FQNNGV. The CDR3 totals 14 residues. CDR3 residues: CASSLAGRTDTQYF. CDR3 sequence (DNA): TGTGCCAGCAGCTTAGCCGGCCGCACAGATACACAGTATTTT.

This sequence joins TRBV5-1 and TRBJ2-3; D perhaps matches TRBD1 (6 bases). V was pared by 3 bases and J by 2 bases, with 13 bases between. The length of the CDR3 is 15 residues. The germline V gene has CDR1 SGHRS and CDR2 YFSETQ. CDR3 in DNA: TGCGCCAGCAGCTCGACAGGCTGGCACACAGATACGCAGTATTTT. Translated: CASSSTGWHTDTQYF.

A single count supports this clone. The chain carries TRBV7-8 and TRBJ2-2; the D gene could be TRBD1 or TRBD2 (5 bases each). Germline CDR1 SGHVS, CDR2 FQNEAQ. The CDR3 loop spans 15 amino acids. The V and J ends lost 5 bases and 0 bases respectively, with 10 bases between them. The CDR3 DNA reads as TGTGCCAGCAGCAGGGACGGTTCGAACACCGGGGAGCTGTTTTTT. Translation: CASSRDGSNTGELFF.

This clone was picked up a small number of times. The V call is TRBV29-1, the J call TRBJ1-1; the D gene is possibly TRBD1 (5 bases). Trimming pared 7 bases from V and 5 bases from J, leaving 14 bases between. CDR1 and CDR2 (germline): SQVTM, ANQGSEA. The CDR3 is 12 residues long. CDR3 amino acids: CSGGRGETEAFF. CDR3 bases: TGCAGCGGCGGGCGGGGGGAAACTGAAGCTTTCTTT.

This chain uses TRBV11-3 with TRBJ2-1, with TRBD2 identical over 14 bases. The CDR3 length is 18 residues. Looked up from germline, CDR1 is SGHNT and CDR2 is YENEEA. With V trimmed by 5 bases and J by 3 bases, 9 bases remained unmatched. DNA for the CDR3: TGTGCCAGCAGCCCGGGGACTAGCGGGAGAGAATACTACAATGAGCAGTTCTTC. Amino acids: CASSPGTSGREYYNEQFF. The full variable domain, in which reference TRBV11-3 and TRBJ2-1 provide the parts outside the CDR3, is EAGVVQSPRYKIIEKKQPVAFWCNPISGHNTLYWYLQNLGQGPELLIRYENEEAVDDSQLPKDRFSAERLKGVDSTLKIQPAELGDSAVYLCASSPGTSGREYYNEQFFGPGTRLTVL.

This chain links TRBV2 with TRBJ1-6; 7 bases are shared with TRBD1. The CDR3 has 13 amino acids. CDR1 is SNHLY, CDR2 FYNNEI, per germline. Trimming at V came to 8 bases and at J to 7 bases, leaving 5 bases not matched to a gene. The CDR3 sequence: CASAGQDNSPLHF. The DNA for the CDR3 is TGTGCCAGCGCTGGACAGGACAATTCACCCCTCCACTTT.

This chain links TRBV7-2 with TRBJ2-1; D remains unclear. The V end was cut by 5 bases, the J end by 5 bases, with 16 bases between. Germline assignment: CDR1 SGHTA and CDR2 FQGNSA. This CDR3 is 15 amino acids long. The CDR3: CASSPTLTTHNEQFF. CDR3 nucleotides: TGTGCCAGCAGCCCGACCCTCACGACACACAATGAGCAGTTCTTC.

The V gene is TRBV9, the J gene TRBJ1-5, with a possible D match to TRBD1 (6 bases). The V end lost 4 bases, the J end lost 7 bases, and 18 bases lay between the germline ends. CDR1 is SGDLS and CDR2 is YYNGEE in the germline V gene. The CDR3 consists of 15 residues. The CDR3 loop is CASSPTGGRDQPQHF. For the CDR3, the DNA is TGTGCCAGCAGCCCGACGGGGGGGCGGGACCAGCCCCAGCATTTT.

J is TRBJ1-5 and V is TRBV19; 8 nucleotides align to TRBD1. The V and J ends lost 10 bases and 3 bases, in that order; junction bases with no gene match: 8. The CDR3 covers 14 residues. Germline V gene sequence: CDR1 LNHDA, CDR2 SQIVND (reference sequence). The CDR3: CATRPTGDNQPQHF. DNA of the CDR3: TGTGCCACCCGTCCGACAGGGGACAATCAGCCCCAGCATTTT.

This clone has a handful of counts. The genes are TRBV29-1 and TRBJ2-2; 8 bases match TRBD1. After removal of 0 bases from V and 5 bases from J, the junction contained 5 bases not matched to a gene. CDR1 SQVTM and CDR2 ANQGSEA come from the germline V gene. This CDR3 spans 15 amino acids. CDR3 in amino acids: CSVEDRGRETGELFF. As DNA, the CDR3 is TGCAGCGTTGAAGACAGGGGGCGAGAGACCGGGGAGCTGTTTTTT.

This chain joins TRBV10-1 and TRBJ2-3; possible D gene TRBD2, 6 bases. Germline CDR1 is WNHNN and CDR2 is SYGVQD (reference sequence). With 0 bases removed from V and 3 bases from J, the gap between germline ends came to 7 bases. The CDR3 runs to 14 residues. In nucleotides, the CDR3 is TGCGCCAGCAGTGAGTCGGGGGGAACAGATACGCAGTATTTT. Translating gives CASSESGGTDTQYF.

The chain is built from TRBV6-1 and TRBJ1-5, with unresolved D. V lost 1 base and J 7 bases, leaving 14 bases between the germline ends. Germline CDR1 MNHNS, CDR2 SASEGT. This CDR3 has 15 amino acids. CDR3 sequence: CASSEDGRVWQPQHF. The CDR3 nucleotides are TGTGCCAGCAGTGAAGATGGTAGGGTATGGCAGCCCCAGCATTTT.

The chain is built from TRBV6-1 and TRBJ2-2; 7 bases fit TRBD1. The V and J ends lost 5 bases and 5 bases, in that order; junction bases with no gene match: 5. This CDR3 has 14 amino acids. Germline-derived CDR1 and CDR2 are MNHNS and SASEGT. The CDR3 loop is CASSKPGQTGELFF. The CDR3 DNA is TGTGCCAGCAGTAAACCGGGACAGACCGGGGAGCTGTTTTTT.

The chain joins TRBV11-3 to TRBJ2-1; 12 nucleotides line up with TRBD2. The CDR3 covers 16 residues. V dropped 4 bases and J dropped 10; count of bases not matched to a gene: 11. Looked up from germline, CDR1 is SGHNT and CDR2 is YENEEA. CDR3: CASSSGLAGGPEEQFF. The DNA for the CDR3 is TGTGCCAGCAGCTCCGGGCTAGCGGGAGGGCCAGAAGAGCAGTTCTTC. The whole variable domain, filled in from reference TRBV11-3 and TRBJ2-1, reads EAGVVQSPRYKIIEKKQPVAFWCNPISGHNTLYWYLQNLGQGPELLIRYENEEAVDDSQLPKDRFSAERLKGVDSTLKIQPAELGDSAVYLCASSSGLAGGPEEQFFGPGTRLTVL.

The chain uses TRBV9 and TRBJ2-2; 8 bases are a match to TRBD2. The germline V gene has CDR1 SGDLS and CDR2 YYNGEE. With V trimmed by 0 bases and J by 4 bases, 5 bases remained unmatched. This CDR3 has 16 amino acids. The DNA of the CDR3 is TGTGCCAGCAGCGTAGGGGAACTAGCGGTCACCGGGGAGCTGTTTTTT. Translated: CASSVGELAVTGELFF.

The genes are TRBV6-5 and TRBJ2-5, with 8 nucleotides matching TRBD1. Trimming cost V 5 bases and J 4 bases; bases outside gene matches: 9. Per germline, CDR1 MNHEY and CDR2 SVGAGI. This CDR3 has 15 residues. The CDR3: CASSVLQGARETQYF. The CDR3 region has the DNA TGTGCCAGCAGTGTCCTTCAGGGGGCGCGAGAGACCCAGTACTTC.

This rearrangement joins TRBV4-3 to TRBJ2-7; D gene uncertain. Germline lookup yields CDR1 LGHNA and CDR2 YSLEER. Between the trimmed V and J ends, which lost 0 bases and 3 bases, there was a span of 12 bases. The CDR3 extends over 15 amino acids. The CDR3 DNA reads as TGCGCCAGCAGCCAAGATGTCGGCGGAATCTACGAGCAGTACTTC. Its protein product is CASSQDVGGIYEQYF.

This rearrangement joins TRBV30 to TRBJ2-5; 12 bases fit TRBD2. The J segment lost 5 bases and the V segment lost 1 base, leaving 11 bases of the junction unmatched. In germline, CDR1 is GTSNPN, CDR2 SVGIG (reference sequence). The CDR3 contains 17 residues. CDR3 protein: CAWSDGLAGTPEETQYF. The CDR3 nucleotides are TGTGCCTGGAGTGACGGACTAGCGGGGACACCAGAGGAGACCCAGTACTTC. The variable domain in full, completed from reference TRBV30 and TRBJ2-5, reads SQTIHQWPATLVQPVGSPLSLECTVEGTSNPNLYWYRQAAGRGLQLLFYSVGIGQISSEVPQNLSASRPQDRQFILSSKKLLLSDSGFYLCAWSDGLAGTPEETQYFGPGTRLLVL.

This clone is medium-sized within its sample. The J gene is TRBJ1-1, the V gene TRBV30, with TRBD1 as a possible D gene (5 bases). There are 15 residues in the CDR3. Germline assignment: CDR1 GTSNPN and CDR2 SVGIG (reference sequence). V lost 1 base to trimming and J lost 6 bases, with 18 bases between them. CDR3 residues: CAWSGLRVAEPEAFF. As DNA, the CDR3 is TGTGCCTGGAGTGGACTCAGGGTGGCAGAGCCTGAAGCTTTCTTT. Filled out from reference TRBV30 and TRBJ1-1, the complete variable domain reads SQTIHQWPATLVQPVGSPLSLECTVEGTSNPNLYWYRQAAGRGLQLLFYSVGIGQISSEVPQNLSASRPQDRQFILSSKKLLLSDSGFYLCAWSGLRVAEPEAFFGQGTRLTVV.

The rearrangement joins TRBV5-1 to TRBJ2-5; the match to TRBD1 covers 7 bases. Trimming at V came to 0 bases and at J to 3 bases, leaving 5 bases not matched to a gene. The CDR3 covers 15 residues. CDR1 is SGHRS and CDR2 is YFSETQ in the germline V gene. CDR3 in DNA: TGCGCCAGCAGCTTGGTCCAGGGGGTAAAAGAGACCCAGTACTTC. Encoded protein: CASSLVQGVKETQYF.

V is TRBV5-1 and J is TRBJ2-3; 11 bases map to TRBD2. The CDR3 is 16 amino acids. Trimming at V came to 0 bases and at J to 2 bases, leaving 2 bases not matched to a gene. Germline V lookup: CDR1 SGHRS, CDR2 YFSETQ. The CDR3 sequence is CASSLGLAGPTDTQYF. The CDR3 DNA follows: TGCGCCAGCAGCTTGGGACTAGCGGGACCCACAGATACGCAGTATTTT.

The chain employs TRBV18 and TRBJ2-5; D unresolved. With the DNA end fitting TRBJ2-7 better, the J assignment may be wrong. The CDR3 totals 16 residues. Germline V gene lookup returns CDR1 KGHSH and CDR2 LQKENI. The CDR3 loop reads CASSPESAESSYEQYF. In nucleotides, the CDR3 is TGTGCCAGCTCACCAGAATCGGCGGAGAGCTCCTACGAGCAGTACTTC.

This sequence joins TRBV5-1 and TRBJ2-7; D is undetermined. CDR3 length: 12 amino acids. Germline V CDR1 and CDR2: SGHRS, YFSETQ. Trimming cost V 2 bases and J 4 bases, with 7 bases left between them. The CDR3 sequence is CASSFGEYEQYF. The CDR3 nucleotides are TGCGCCAGCAGCTTTGGGGAATACGAGCAGTACTTC.

This chain uses TRBV5-1 with TRBJ2-7; 7 bases match TRBD1. Germline CDR1 reads SGHRS; CDR2 reads YFSETQ. V shed 5 bases and J 1 base; nucleotides not matched to a gene: 3. CDR3 length: 13 amino acids. The DNA for the CDR3 is TGCGCCAGCAGACGGACAGGATCCTACGAGCAGTACTTC. Protein sequence: CASRRTGSYEQYF.

This chain uses TRBV6-1 with TRBJ2-7; the match to TRBD2 covers 12 bases. V shed 4 bases, J shed 3 bases, and the junction held 4 bases outside the gene matches. The germline CDR1 and CDR2 sequences are MNHNS and SASEGT. The CDR3 totals 15 residues. CDR3 in DNA: TGTGCCAGCAGTGCACTAGCGGGAGGCAACTACGAGCAGTACTTC. Its translation: CASSALAGGNYEQYF.